This T cell receptor (beta chain) was identified in a study of T cell repertoires and HLA-DP antigens. After approximately 16 days, CD4+ cells were restimulated roughly 24 h with the same allogeneic DPB1. Retrovirally transduced HeLa cells with HLA-DPA1/DPB1, HLA-DM, invariant chain and CD80 served as stimulators. CD4+ T cells, purified by negative selection, averaged 97.7% purity. Study results and limitations: Total CD4+ responders were stimulated by HeLa antigen-presenting cells. Against one allele, clones undetected before culture averaged about 40%; against the other, around 50%.

This table comes from immunoSEQ multiplex PCR, and its TCRdb copy is limited to in-frame clones, with some not included. The sample has some 1,300 clones; roughly 70% are singletons. Germline V gene data show CDR1 as KGHSH and CDR2 as LQKENI. This CDR3 contains 15 residues. The V end lost 4 bases, the J end lost 4 bases, and 15 bases lay between the germline ends. Material for sequencing was CD137- CD4+ T cells from cultured PBMCs. The sequence came from a man between 60 and 70 years old in good health and CMV-seronegative. This chain uses TRBV18 with TRBJ2-3; a possible D gene is TRBD2 (7 bases). The CDR3 DNA follows: TGTGCCAGCTCACAATACACAGGGAGGGCAGATACGCAGTATTTT. Its protein is CASSQYTGRADTQYF.